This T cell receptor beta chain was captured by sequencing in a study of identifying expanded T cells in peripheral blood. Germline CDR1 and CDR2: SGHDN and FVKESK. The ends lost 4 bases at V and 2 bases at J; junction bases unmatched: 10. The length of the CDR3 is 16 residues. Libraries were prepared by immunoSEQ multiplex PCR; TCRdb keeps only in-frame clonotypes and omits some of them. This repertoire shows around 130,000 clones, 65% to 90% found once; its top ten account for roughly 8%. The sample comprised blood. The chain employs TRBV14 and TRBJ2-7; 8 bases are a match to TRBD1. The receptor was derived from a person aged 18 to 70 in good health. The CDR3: CASSRDRIGSTYEQYF. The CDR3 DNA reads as TGTGCCAGCAGCCGGGACAGGATAGGGAGTACCTACGAGCAGTACTTC.